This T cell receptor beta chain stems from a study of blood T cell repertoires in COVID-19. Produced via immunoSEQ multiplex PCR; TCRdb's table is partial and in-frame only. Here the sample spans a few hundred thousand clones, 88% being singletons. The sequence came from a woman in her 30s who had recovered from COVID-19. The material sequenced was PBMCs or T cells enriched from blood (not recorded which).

The CDR3 spells CASSLREGGEQFF. CDR3 nucleotides: TGTGCCAGCAGTCTCCGGGAGGGAGGGGAGCAGTTCTTC. The chain has TRBV6-5 and TRBJ2-1; 8 bases are shared with TRBD2. Per the germline V gene, CDR1 is MNHEY and CDR2 is SVGAGI. Germline trimming cut 5 bases from V and 10 bases from J; bases unmatched to any gene: 7. This CDR3 contains 13 residues.